The next 26 T cell receptor beta chains were all read from a single sample in a study of shared clonotypes between healthy human individuals. Measured with immunoSEQ multiplex PCR; TCRdb has only the in-frame clones, and not every one. The sample carries some 1.4 million clones, roughly 96% recorded once. Sequenced sample: naive CD4+ T cells sorted from blood. As to subset: CD45RA+ positively selected. Receptors originate from a man in his thirties or forties in good health.

This clone has only one observation. The same CDR3 also results from other DNA sequences found in this sample. J is TRBJ2-7 and V is TRBV2, with D tentatively TRBD1 (5 bases). CDR1 and CDR2 (germline): SNHLY, FYNNEI. The CDR3 is 14 amino acids. V lost 2 bases and J 4 bases, leaving 12 bases between the germline ends. DNA for the CDR3: TGTGCCAGCAGTGAACAGGGTCAAGGGTACGAGCAGTACTTC. This gives the protein CASSEQGQGYEQYF.

The count of this clone is one. V usage is TRBV28 and J usage is TRBJ1-2; D is unresolved. The CDR3 length is 12 residues. The germline CDR1 and CDR2 sequences are MDHEN and SYDVKM. V lost 3 bases, J lost 9 bases, and 11 bases lay in between. CDR3 loop: CASSLTRSSYTF. The CDR3 nucleotides are TGTGCCAGCAGTTTGACACGGTCGAGCTACACCTTC.

The gene calls are TRBV28 and TRBJ2-7, with D perhaps being TRBD1 or TRBD2 (5 bases each). Deletions cut 2 bases from V and 3 bases from J, with 14 bases between. The CDR3 length is 15 residues. Per germline, CDR1 MDHEN and CDR2 SYDVKM. The CDR3 bases are TGTGCCAGCAGTTTAGCCGGGGCAAAGGTCTACGAGCAGTACTTC. Protein sequence: CASSLAGAKVYEQYF.

The V gene is TRBV25-1, the J gene TRBJ2-2, with D possibly called TRBD1 or TRBD2 (5 bases each). Germline CDR1 and CDR2: MGHDK and SYGVNS. The V gene lost 5 bases and the J gene lost 1 base, with 11 bases spanning the gap. The CDR3 has 15 amino acids. The CDR3 is CASSQTGQNTGELFF. CDR3 nucleotides: TGTGCCAGCAGTCAAACGGGGCAGAACACCGGGGAGCTGTTTTTT.

The CDR3 protein is CASSLELAHTDTQYF. The CDR3 nucleotides read TGCGCCAGCAGCTTGGAACTAGCACACACAGATACGCAGTATTTT. V and J are TRBV5-1 and TRBJ2-3, with D perhaps matching TRBD2 (6 bases). This CDR3 spans 15 amino acids. V was cut by 0 bases and J by 2 bases, with 10 bases left in between. The V gene's germline CDR1 is SGHRS and CDR2 YFSETQ.

V usage is TRBV28 and J usage is TRBJ1-1, with D possibly being TRBD1 (5 bases). The CDR3 sequence is 15 residues long. Looked up from germline, CDR1 is MDHEN and CDR2 is SYDVKM. Trimming shortened V by 6 bases and J by 1 base, and 15 bases separated the two germline ends. The CDR3 DNA follows: TGTGCCAGCAGCCGTTCGTGGGGGTCGAACACTGAAGCTTTCTTT. This gives the protein CASSRSWGSNTEAFF.

The chain links TRBV5-6 to TRBJ2-5; no clear D. This CDR3 is built from 11 residues. V lost 5 bases and J 9 bases, leaving 11 bases between the germline ends. Germline V gives CDR1 SGHDT, CDR2 YYEEEE. The CDR3 is CASSGAAAQYF. The CDR3 region has the DNA TGTGCCAGCAGTGGTGCCGCGGCCCAGTACTTC. The complete variable domain, with remaining parts taken from reference TRBV5-6 and TRBJ2-5, reads DAGVTQSPTHLIKTRGQQVTLRCSPKSGHDTVSWYQQALGQGPQFIFQYYEEEERQRGNFPDRFSGHQFPNYSSELNVNALLLGDSALYLCASSGAAAQYFGPGTRLLVL.

CDR3 sequence: CASSTQRGRQETQYF. CDR3 DNA: TGTGCCAGCAGCACCCAGCGGGGACGCCAAGAGACCCAGTACTTC. The J gene is TRBJ2-5, the V gene TRBV13; 7 nucleotides agree with TRBD2. Trimming at V came to 5 bases and at J to 1 base, leaving 7 bases not matched to a gene. From germline, CDR1 is PRHDT and CDR2 FYEKMQ (reference sequence). The CDR3 has 15 residues.

This clone was seen a single time. The same CDR3 also results from other DNA sequences found in this sample. The CDR3 nucleotides read TGCGCCAGCAGCTCGGGACTAGCGGGAGTGTACAATGAGCAGTTCTTC. This encodes CASSSGLAGVYNEQFF. This chain connects TRBV5-1 to TRBJ2-1, with TRBD2 matching over 14 bases. The V gene end was trimmed by 3 bases and the J gene end by 4 bases; junction bases not matched to a gene: 3. CDR1 and CDR2 from the germline V gene are SGHRS and YFSETQ. This CDR3 contains 16 residues.

This clone is a singleton in its sample. V is TRBV7-6 and J is TRBJ2-1; D gene unclear. Deletions cut 1 base from V and 2 bases from J, with 12 bases between. Germline V gene data show CDR1 as SGHVS and CDR2 as FNYEAQ. The CDR3 totals 16 residues. The CDR3 sequence: CASSLGARSTYNEQFF. The CDR3 DNA is TGTGCCAGCAGCTTAGGGGCCCGGAGCACCTACAATGAGCAGTTCTTC.

The J gene is TRBJ1-2, the V gene TRBV18; 9 bases match TRBD1. CDR1 is KGHSH, CDR2 LQKENI, per germline. Losses at the gene ends were 0 bases for V and 5 bases for J; bases not matched to a gene: 4. CDR3 size: 15 residues. The CDR3 sequence is CASSPPGQGGYGYTF. CDR3 coding DNA: TGTGCCAGCTCACCACCGGGACAGGGAGGATATGGCTACACCTTC.

The genes are TRBV7-3 and TRBJ1-1; D is undetermined. This CDR3 is 13 amino acids long. From germline, CDR1 is SGHTA and CDR2 FQGTGA. Between the trimmed V and J ends, which lost 5 bases and 3 bases, there was a span of 10 bases. The CDR3 protein is CASSLSRDTEAFF. Written as DNA, the CDR3 is TGTGCCAGCAGCCTGAGCCGGGACACTGAAGCTTTCTTT.

This clone was recorded once. V usage is TRBV9 and J usage is TRBJ2-5; no clear D. Germline assignment: CDR1 SGDLS and CDR2 YYNGEE. The CDR3 covers 15 residues. V was clipped by 0 bases and J by 5 bases, with 14 bases between them. The CDR3 DNA is TGTGCCAGCAGCGTAGACCGGAGTGGAACGGAGACCCAGTACTTC. It specifies CASSVDRSGTETQYF.

The chain is built from TRBV10-2 and TRBJ1-1, with no clear D. Germline-derived CDR1 and CDR2 are WSHSY and SAAADI. This CDR3 has 13 residues. The V gene lost 8 bases and the J gene lost 1 base, with 11 bases spanning the gap. For the CDR3, the DNA is TGCGCCAGCCGTCCGGTAGGGAACACTGAAGCTTTCTTT. The encoded protein is CASRPVGNTEAFF.

The chain employs TRBV7-2 and TRBJ1-5; tentative D call: TRBD1 (6 bases). Looked up from germline, CDR1 is SGHTA and CDR2 is FQGNSA. This CDR3 is built from 16 residues. V was cut by 5 bases and J by 2 bases, with 16 bases left in between. CDR3 region: CASSPRSGAGNQPQHF. The CDR3 DNA follows: TGTGCCAGCAGCCCGCGATCGGGGGCTGGCAATCAGCCCCAGCATTTT.

This sequence joins TRBV28 and TRBJ1-1, with no clear D. Trimming removed 3 bases at V and 2 bases at J, with 10 bases between. The CDR3 is 14 amino acids. The germline CDR1 and CDR2 sequences are MDHEN and SYDVKM. CDR3 nucleotides: TGTGCCAGCAGTTTCTCTGCGGGAAACACTGAAGCTTTCTTT. This gives the protein CASSFSAGNTEAFF.

This chain links TRBV19 with TRBJ2-7; 9 bases match TRBD1. V was pared by 3 bases and J by 2 bases, with 5 bases of the junction left unmatched. Germline V gives CDR1 LNHDA, CDR2 SQIVND (reference sequence). The CDR3 runs 15 residues. This chain's CDR3 is CASSMGQGVTYEQYF. The CDR3 DNA reads TGTGCCAGTAGTATGGGACAGGGAGTAACCTACGAGCAGTACTTC.

For this clone: The sample carries other DNA sequences with the same CDR3. CDR3 in DNA: TGTGCCAGCAGTTTATCGGTTAACTATGGCTACACCTTC. It is translated as CASSLSVNYGYTF. V and J are TRBV28 and TRBJ1-2; D remains unclear. CDR1 and CDR2 from the germline V gene are MDHEN and SYDVKM. This CDR3 spans 13 amino acids. The germline V and J ends were trimmed by 1 base and 1 base, with 4 bases remaining between them.

The V gene is TRBV12-2, the J gene TRBJ1-4; the DNA was not used to check the table's D call, TRBD1. TRBV12-2 is recorded as a pseudogene. The CDR3 sequence is 15 residues long. CDR3 coding DNA: TGTGCAAGTCGCCAGGACAGGTCAACTAATGAAAAACTGTTTTTT. Encoded protein: CASRQDRSTNEKLFF.

This chain links TRBV2 with TRBJ2-1, with TRBD1 matching 8 bases. The CDR3 is made up of 16 amino acids. Trimming removed 5 bases from V and 3 bases from J; junction bases left unmatched: 9. CDR1 is SNHLY and CDR2 is FYNNEI in the germline V gene. The CDR3 here is CASSTRPGQVYNEQFF. CDR3 in DNA: TGTGCCAGCAGTACGAGACCGGGACAGGTCTACAATGAGCAGTTCTTC.

The chain recombines TRBV5-4 with TRBJ2-3; TRBD1 matches at 9 bases. Per germline, CDR1 SGHNT and CDR2 YYREEE (reference sequence). The V and J ends lost 7 bases and 5 bases, in that order; junction bases with no gene match: 11. The CDR3 extends over 15 amino acids. The CDR3 DNA reads as TGTGCCAGCTCCAAGCCGGGACAGGGTGTAGATACGCAGTATTTT. Translated: CASSKPGQGVDTQYF.

This clone was observed once. The chain uses TRBV6-6 and TRBJ2-7; D remains ambiguous. Germline V gene data show CDR1 as MNHNY and CDR2 as SVGAGI (reference sequence). With 3 bases removed from V and 7 bases from J, the gap between germline ends came to 13 bases. The CDR3 spans 13 residues. The DNA of the CDR3 is TGTGCCAGCAGTTATCCCCCTCGCCAGGAGCAGTACTTC. It codes for CASSYPPRQEQYF.

The chain links TRBV7-8 to TRBJ2-2, with 10 bases that match TRBD2. This CDR3 has 17 amino acids. The trim removed 1 base at V and 6 bases at J, leaving 8 bases unmatched. Looked up from germline, CDR1 is SGHVS and CDR2 is FQNEAQ. CDR3 in amino acids: CASSLERLAGVSGELFF. The DNA for the CDR3 is TGTGCCAGCAGCTTAGAAAGGCTAGCGGGAGTCTCCGGGGAGCTGTTTTTT.

V gene TRBV6-1 combines with J gene TRBJ2-7, with 7 positions matching TRBD2. The CDR3 consists of 13 residues. Germline V gives CDR1 MNHNS, CDR2 SASEGT. V dropped 4 bases and J dropped 7; count of bases not matched to a gene: 7. The CDR3 DNA follows: TGTGCCAGCAGTGTGGCAGGGCGGGGGGAGCAGTACTTC. Its translation: CASSVAGRGEQYF.

This chain connects TRBV5-4 to TRBJ2-7; no firm D call. The CDR3 length is 12 residues. V was pared by 0 bases and J by 9 bases, with 10 bases between. Germline assignment: CDR1 SGHNT and CDR2 YYREEE (reference sequence). DNA for the CDR3: TGTGCCAGCAGCTTGGACCTCGGGCGGCAGTACTTC. This gives the protein CASSLDLGRQYF.

The genes are TRBV9 and TRBJ1-5; D is unresolved. The CDR3 is 15 residues long. Germline V gene data show CDR1 as SGDLS and CDR2 as YYNGEE. Trimming shortened V by 0 bases and J by 5 bases, and 12 bases separated the two germline ends. The CDR3 DNA is TGTGCCAGCAGCGTAGGGCGAGGGAGCGATCAGCCCCAGCATTTT. It translates to CASSVGRGSDQPQHF.